Each of the 30 T cell receptor beta chains below was sequenced from the same sample in a study of shared clonotypes between healthy human individuals. TCRdb's table, derived via immunoSEQ multiplex PCR, lists solely in-frame clones and lacks some. This table has over a million clones, approximately 80% appearing once. The sample taken for sequencing was memory CD4+ T cells from PBMCs. As to subset: CD45RA-negative fraction. The receptors stem from a man aged 18-30 years in good health. Some clones in this sample may be carry-over from other donors' samples.

V is TRBV28 and J is TRBJ1-1, with TRBD1 as a possible D gene (5 bases). Between the trimmed V and J ends, which lost 1 base and 2 bases, there was a span of 14 bases. This CDR3 has 16 residues. Germline-derived CDR1 and CDR2 are MDHEN and SYDVKM. In DNA form, the CDR3 reads TGTGCCAGCAGTTTATCATGGGCAGGGAGAAACACTGAAGCTTTCTTT. Protein product: CASSLSWAGRNTEAFF.

This chain links TRBV7-3 with TRBJ2-3, with D possibly being TRBD2 (5 bases). V was pared by 1 base and J by 3 bases, with 8 bases between. CDR1 is SGHTA, CDR2 FQGTGA, per germline. The CDR3 consists of 14 residues. CDR3 residues: CASSLRPGTDTQYF. CDR3 sequence (DNA): TGTGCCAGCAGCTTAAGGCCGGGGACAGATACGCAGTATTTT.

Note on this clone: The CDR3 carries no conserved terminal phenylalanine or tryptophan, so it likely arises from a read error. No DNA is shown, since the ends of the CDR3 on it are uncertain; the CDR3 is the one TCRdb lists. The rearrangement uses TRBV28 and TRBJ1-2; the table calls TRBD1, which could not be checked here. Including both end residues, the CDR3 is 12 amino acids long. Germline V gene sequence: CDR1 MDHEN, CDR2 SYDVKM. The CDR3 is CASSPGQAKVYL.

This clone was counted only a few times. The V gene is TRBV2, the J gene TRBJ1-4; D might be TRBD1 (5 bases). The CDR3 is 15 amino acids. Per the germline V gene, CDR1 is SNHLY and CDR2 is FYNNEI. V was cut by 6 bases and J by 8 bases, with 19 bases left in between. CDR3 DNA: TGTGCCAGCAGCGAGAGGAAAGGGGCGGTCGAAAAACTGTTTTTT. This sequence encodes CASSERKGAVEKLFF.

CDR3 sequence reads: CASSASTGHQPQHF. In DNA form, the CDR3 reads TGTGCCAGCAGTGCTTCGACAGGGCATCAGCCCCAGCATTTT. This sequence joins TRBV2 and TRBJ1-5; 7 bases agree with TRBD1. The CDR3 runs 14 residues. With 4 bases clipped from V and 5 bases from J, the junction kept 5 bases outside the gene matches. Germline V gives CDR1 SNHLY, CDR2 FYNNEI.

The V and J genes are TRBV29-1 and TRBJ1-4, with D possibly being TRBD1 (5 bases). The CDR3 is 13 amino acids. CDR1 is SQVTM and CDR2 is ANQGSEA in the germline V gene. Trimming removed 1 base from V and 6 bases from J, with 9 bases in between. Here the CDR3 DNA reads TGCAGCGTTGAAGTTTGGGGGTATGAAAAACTGTTTTTT. Its protein product is CSVEVWGYEKLFF.

This clone has more than one count but fewer than ten. The V gene is TRBV28, the J gene TRBJ1-2; D is perhaps TRBD1 (5 bases). V shed 6 bases and J shed 0 bases, with 11 bases lying between them. From germline, CDR1 is MDHEN and CDR2 SYDVKM. There are 14 residues in the CDR3. Written as DNA, the CDR3 is TGTGCCAGCAGGGAACTCAGGGCTAACTATGGCTACACCTTC. Translation: CASRELRANYGYTF.

This clone was seen a few times. The sample contains more than one DNA sequence encoding this CDR3. This chain joins TRBV28 and TRBJ1-1; a weak D match, TRBD1 (5 bases). V dropped 3 bases and J dropped 8 bases, with 7 bases sitting between them. This CDR3 comprises 11 residues. Germline-derived CDR1 and CDR2 are MDHEN and SYDVKM. CDR3 amino acids: CASSFRTEAFF. CDR3 coding DNA: TGTGCCAGCAGTTTCCGGACAGAAGCTTTCTTT. The whole variable domain, remainder taken from reference TRBV28 and TRBJ1-1, is DVKVTQSSRYLVKRTGEKVFLECVQDMDHENMFWYRQDPGLGLRLIYFSYDVKMKEKGDIPEGYSVSREKKERFSLILESASTNQTSMYLCASSFRTEAFFGQGTRLTVV.

The chain links TRBV5-4 to TRBJ2-3; 9 bases line up with TRBD2. CDR3 length equals 17 residues. The germline V gene has CDR1 SGHNT and CDR2 YYREEE (reference sequence). Trimming at V came to 4 bases and at J to 4 bases, leaving 13 bases not matched to a gene. The CDR3 is CASSPKTTAGGSDTQYF. CDR3 DNA sequence: TGTGCCAGCAGCCCAAAGACCACAGCGGGAGGCTCAGATACGCAGTATTTT.

This chain joins TRBV7-8 and TRBJ2-7; 8 bases map to TRBD1. Germline V gene lookup returns CDR1 SGHVS and CDR2 FQNEAQ. The CDR3 is 17 residues long. Trimming took 5 bases from V and 4 from J; bases not matched to a gene: 16. Here the CDR3 reads CASSRRSVPDRAYEQYF. The CDR3 DNA follows: TGTGCCAGCAGCCGCAGATCTGTACCGGACAGGGCATACGAGCAGTACTTC. Using reference TRBV7-8 and TRBJ2-7 for the parts outside the CDR3, the full variable domain is GAGVSQSPRYKVAKRGQDVALRCDPISGHVSLFWYQQALGQGPEFLTYFQNEAQLDKSGLPSDRFFAERPEGSVSTLKIQRTQQEDSAVYLCASSRRSVPDRAYEQYFGPGTRLTVT.

The rearrangement joins TRBV10-3 to TRBJ2-7; 9 nucleotides line up with TRBD2. Germline CDR1 reads ENHRY; CDR2 reads SYGVKD. This CDR3 has 14 amino acids. The ends lost 6 bases at V and 2 bases at J; junction bases unmatched: 5. Here the CDR3 DNA reads TGTGCCATCAGGGGTAGCGGGGGTACCTACGAGCAGTACTTC. Residues: CAIRGSGGTYEQYF.

This clone was observed a handful of times. The chain employs TRBV6-5 and TRBJ2-3; possible D gene TRBD1, 5 bases. Between the trimmed V and J ends, which lost 7 bases and 4 bases, there was a span of 9 bases. CDR3 length equals 12 residues. Per the germline V gene, CDR1 is MNHEY and CDR2 is SVGAGI. This CDR3 reads CASTDSSDTQYF. The CDR3 nucleotides are TGTGCCAGCACCGACAGTTCAGATACGCAGTATTTT.

The V gene is TRBV4-2, the J gene TRBJ2-1; TRBD2 agrees at 7 bases. V lost 4 bases and J lost 6; bases outside the gene matches: 12. CDR3 length: 16 amino acids. Per the germline V gene, CDR1 is LGHNA and CDR2 is YNFKEQ. The CDR3 loop reads CASSPYNREASNEQFF. CDR3 coding DNA: TGTGCCAGCAGCCCGTATAATCGGGAGGCTTCCAATGAGCAGTTCTTC.

V gene TRBV4-2 combines with J gene TRBJ2-2, with D unclear. The V end was cut by 1 base, the J end by 5 bases, with 2 bases between. There are 12 residues in the CDR3. Germline CDR1 is LGHNA and CDR2 is YNFKEQ. The CDR3 is CASSQVTGELFF. The CDR3 DNA reads as TGTGCCAGCAGCCAAGTTACCGGGGAGCTGTTTTTT.

The chain carries TRBV15 and TRBJ2-5, with 8 bases identical to TRBD1. The germline V gene encodes CDR1 LNHNV and CDR2 YYDKDF (reference sequence). The J segment lost 1 base and the V segment lost 0 bases, leaving 4 bases of the junction unmatched. The CDR3 totals 16 residues. The CDR3 reads CATSRDVRGPQETQYF. In DNA form, the CDR3 reads TGTGCCACCAGCAGAGACGTCAGGGGGCCCCAAGAGACCCAGTACTTC.

The chain's CDR3 is CAGSRGEIEKLFF. For the CDR3, the DNA is TGTGCCGGGTCAAGGGGGGAGATTGAAAAACTGTTTTTT. The chain recombines TRBV6-1 with TRBJ1-4; a weak D match, TRBD1 (6 bases). Germline CDR1 reads MNHNS; CDR2 reads SASEGT. V was shortened by 11 bases and J by 7 bases, with 17 bases between the two germline ends. There are 13 residues in the CDR3.

This clone was seen only once. This chain links TRBV28 with TRBJ2-1; maybe TRBD1 (6 bases). Germline V lookup: CDR1 MDHEN, CDR2 SYDVKM. V was pared by 8 bases and J by 5 bases, with 13 bases between. The CDR3 contains 13 residues. DNA of the CDR3: TGTGCCAGCCTAACGCAGGGGAACAATGAGCAGTTCTTC. Amino acids: CASLTQGNNEQFF.

This chain links TRBV25-1 with TRBJ2-1, with a possible D match to TRBD2 (5 bases). The CDR3 covers 15 residues. V dropped 6 bases and J dropped 0 bases, with 12 bases sitting between them. Germline CDR1 is MGHDK and CDR2 is SYGVNS. The CDR3 sequence is CASSSSGPSYNEQFF. CDR3 nucleotides: TGTGCCAGCAGCTCAAGCGGCCCCTCCTACAATGAGCAGTTCTTC.

The gene calls are TRBV19 and TRBJ1-1, with D possibly matching TRBD1 (5 bases). V lost 5 bases and J 4 bases, leaving 29 bases between the germline ends. CDR1 is LNHDA and CDR2 is SQIVND in the germline V gene (reference sequence). CDR3 size: 19 residues. Written as DNA, the CDR3 is TGTGCCAGTAGTTTTACGGTTGCAAAGTCGACAGTCGGCGGCACTGAAGCTTTCTTT. This gives the protein CASSFTVAKSTVGGTEAFF. Full variable domain (remainder filled in from reference TRBV19 and TRBJ1-1): DGGITQSPKYLFRKEGQNVTLSCEQNLNHDAMYWYRQDPGQGLRLIYYSQIVNDFQKGDIAEGYSVSREKKESFPLTVTSAQKNPTAFYLCASSFTVAKSTVGGTEAFFGQGTRLTVV.

This clone was detected once. Since a much larger clone is just one base distant, this may be a read error. Other DNA sequences in the same sample also yield this CDR3. J is TRBJ1-2 and V is TRBV5-1; 7 bases align to TRBD1. Germline trimming cut 1 base from V and 5 bases from J; bases unmatched to any gene: 5. CDR1 and CDR2 (germline): SGHRS, YFSETQ. There are 14 residues in the CDR3. Here the CDR3 reads CASSLTTGAYGYTF. CDR3 DNA: TGCGCCAGCAGCTTGACTACAGGGGCATATGGCTACACCTTC.

This clone was picked up a small number of times. This rearrangement joins TRBV5-1 to TRBJ2-7; D possibly uses TRBD1 or TRBD2 (5 bases each). The CDR3 length is 14 residues. Germline V gene data show CDR1 as SGHRS and CDR2 as YFSETQ. V was shortened by 7 bases and J by 2 bases, with 16 bases between the two germline ends. CDR3 sequence (DNA): TGCGCCAGCGGAACTGGGGGTCCAACCTACGAGCAGTACTTC. It codes for CASGTGGPTYEQYF. The full variable domain, in which reference TRBV5-1 and TRBJ2-7 provide the parts outside the CDR3, is KAGVTQTPRYLIKTRGQQVTLSCSPISGHRSVSWYQQTPGQGLQFLFEYFSETQRNKGNFPGRFSGRQFSNSRSEMNVSTLELGDSALYLCASGTGGPTYEQYFGPGTRLTVT.

This clone occurred once. The V and J genes are TRBV11-2 and TRBJ2-7; TRBD1 matches at 12 bases. V was pared by 5 bases and J by 4 bases, with 6 bases of the junction left unmatched. The CDR3 runs to 15 residues. CDR1 SGHAT and CDR2 FQNNGV come from the germline V gene. The CDR3 reads CASSLGQGATYEQYF. DNA for the CDR3: TGTGCCAGCAGCCTGGGACAGGGGGCAACTTACGAGCAGTACTTC.

This rearrangement joins TRBV11-2 to TRBJ2-7; D might be TRBD2 (5 bases). The germline V gene encodes CDR1 SGHAT and CDR2 FQNNGV. Trimming stripped 4 bases from V and 4 bases from J, with 17 bases between. This CDR3 comprises 15 residues. The CDR3 DNA is TGTGCCAGCAGCTGGAGACGGGATCGTATGTACGAGCAGTACTTC. Amino acids: CASSWRRDRMYEQYF. Full variable domain (missing parts from reference TRBV11-2 and TRBJ2-7): EAGVAQSPRYKIIEKRQSVAFWCNPISGHATLYWYQQILGQGPKLLIQFQNNGVVDDSQLPKDRFSAERLKGVDSTLKIQPAKLEDSAVYLCASSWRRDRMYEQYFGPGTRLTVT.

The rearrangement links TRBV5-1 to TRBJ2-3; 8 bases are shared with TRBD2. The J segment lost 4 bases and the V segment lost 0 bases, leaving 7 bases of the junction unmatched. The CDR3 contains 16 residues. Per germline, CDR1 SGHRS and CDR2 YFSETQ. The CDR3 DNA follows: TGCGCCAGCAGCTTGGCGGCGGGAGGAGCGGCAGATACGCAGTATTTT. It translates to CASSLAAGGAADTQYF.

This clone has a handful of counts. J is TRBJ1-1 and V is TRBV5-6, with 8 bases fitting TRBD1. J lost 9 bases, V lost 2 bases, and 3 bases had no gene match. In germline, CDR1 is SGHDT, CDR2 YYEEEE. This CDR3 contains 12 residues. In DNA, the CDR3 is TGTGCCAGCAGCTTCCGGACAGGGAAAGCTTTCTTT. It encodes CASSFRTGKAFF.

The gene calls are TRBV5-4 and TRBJ1-3; 9 positions agree with TRBD1. CDR1 and CDR2 (germline): SGHNT, YYREEE (reference sequence). The CDR3 loop spans 16 amino acids. With V trimmed by 0 bases and J by 0 bases, 1 base remained unmatched. The CDR3 loop reads CASSLGDRDSGNTIYF. CDR3 DNA sequence: TGTGCCAGCAGCTTGGGGGACAGGGACTCTGGAAACACCATATATTTT.

This chain joins TRBV28 and TRBJ1-2; D possibly corresponds to TRBD1 (6 bases). V was clipped by 6 bases and J by 2 bases, with 10 bases between them. Per the germline V gene, CDR1 is MDHEN and CDR2 is SYDVKM. CDR3 size: 13 residues. This CDR3 reads CASSSTGNYGYTF. CDR3 bases: TGTGCCAGCAGCAGTACAGGGAACTATGGCTACACCTTC.

This rearrangement joins TRBV9 to TRBJ1-4; weak D call: TRBD1 (5 bases). The V end lost 0 bases, the J end lost 8 bases, and 14 bases lay between the germline ends. Germline V lookup: CDR1 SGDLS, CDR2 YYNGEE. The CDR3 runs to 15 residues. The CDR3 loop is CASSVDAGGGEKLFF. The CDR3 nucleotides are TGTGCCAGCAGCGTAGATGCAGGTGGGGGAGAAAAACTGTTTTTT.

Turning to this clone: The same CDR3 also results from other DNA sequences found in this sample. The V call is TRBV6-1, the J call TRBJ2-7; D perhaps matches TRBD2 (5 bases). V was shortened by 7 bases and J by 7 bases, with 14 bases between the two germline ends. Germline V gene data show CDR1 as MNHNS and CDR2 as SASEGT. This CDR3 region has 12 residues. Here the CDR3 reads CASKQGRGEQYF. The CDR3, as DNA: TGTGCCAGCAAACAAGGCCGGGGTGAGCAGTACTTC.

The chain links TRBV7-7 to TRBJ2-7, with D possibly being TRBD2 (6 bases). The CDR3 runs 19 residues. Germline CDR1 and CDR2: SSHAT and FNYEAQ (reference sequence). The V end was cut by 2 bases, the J end by 0 bases, with 23 bases between. The CDR3 DNA sequence: TGTGCCAGCAGCTTACAATTATTAGTGAGCGGGCCCAGCTCCTACGAGCAGTACTTC. As protein: CASSLQLLVSGPSSYEQYF.